The rows below give T cell receptor beta chains drawn from one sample of a study of blood T cells in healthy people across ages. TCRdb reprocessed the 5' RACE reads via MiXCR and lists one record per CDR3 protein. This table has roughly 790,000 distinct CDR3 sequences, about 40% appearing once. Sequenced sample: blood. These receptor sequences come from a woman aged 55-69 years in good health. Each CDR3 is given with its conserved first and last residue.

v_call	j_call	cdr3_aa
TRBV28	TRBJ2-7	CAGRPPGTYEQYF
TRBV19	TRBJ1-5	CASSIVDGNSNQPQHF
TRBV7-9	TRBJ1-4	CASTDRVTNEKLFF
TRBV25-1	TRBJ2-3	CASRGAGSIRGDTQYF
TRBV6-2/TRBV6-3	TRBJ2-4	CASSRDKGALNIQYF
TRBV27	TRBJ1-6	CASKVSDRFNSPLHF
TRBV28	TRBJ1-2	CASSPRQVFGYTF
TRBV29-1	TRBJ2-5	CSVWGHQETQYF
TRBV12-3/TRBV12-4	TRBJ2-7	CASSLLDRMFYEQYF
TRBV5-1	TRBJ2-7	CASRPGEPGSEQYF
TRBV18	TRBJ2-5	CASSGAAQETQYF
TRBV20-1	TRBJ2-5	CSATLAGVYAQYF
TRBV20-1	TRBJ2-7	CSASRLADAYEQYF
TRBV19	TRBJ1-5	CASSRSGTGAYSNQPQHF
TRBV29-1	TRBJ2-1	CSVEIRNGGNEQFF
TRBV3-1	TRBJ1-6	CASSQDGGQEAPLHF